The sample holds one count of the clone carrying this T cell receptor (beta chain). Per the study methods: From reference gene primer amplification, estimates of nucleated cell counts were derived. Some clones are missing from TCRdb's copy, which holds only in-frame ones; the method was immunoSEQ multiplex PCR. The V and J calls and clone size come from that table; D and trimming were worked out from the DNA. The table records roughly 200,000 clones, about nine tenths of them present only once. The data belong to a study of blood T cell repertoires in COVID-19. Overall study context: From the United States, Italy and Spain came samples of acute and convalescent COVID-19. In each case, the material was cDNA or gDNA derived from T cells, B-cell-depleted T cells, or PBMCs.

V dropped 2 bases and J dropped 6 bases, with 5 bases sitting between them. The CDR3 has 12 residues. The germline V gene encodes CDR1 SGHDT and CDR2 YYEEEE. Participants were aged about 18 to 95 years, lived in over 20 US areas, and enrolled virtually. The rearrangement uses TRBV5-6 and TRBJ2-2; D not certain. The sequenced sample consisted of PBMCs or T cells enriched from blood (not recorded which). The receptor was isolated from a man between 18 and 35 years old with acute COVID-19. The CDR3 is CASSFQSGELFF. CDR3 sequence (DNA): TGTGCCAGCAGCTTTCAATCCGGGGAGCTGTTTTTT.